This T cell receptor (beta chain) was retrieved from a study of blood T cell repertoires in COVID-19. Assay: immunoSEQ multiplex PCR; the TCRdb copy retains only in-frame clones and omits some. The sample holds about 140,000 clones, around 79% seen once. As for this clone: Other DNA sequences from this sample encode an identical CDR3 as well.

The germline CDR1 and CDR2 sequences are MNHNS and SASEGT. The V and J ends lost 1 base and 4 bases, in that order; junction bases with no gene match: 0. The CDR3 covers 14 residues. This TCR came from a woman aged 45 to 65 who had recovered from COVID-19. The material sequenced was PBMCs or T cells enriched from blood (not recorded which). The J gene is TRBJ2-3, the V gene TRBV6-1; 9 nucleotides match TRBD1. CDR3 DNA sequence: TGTGCCAGCAGTGAAGGACAGGGGGCAGATACGCAGTATTTT. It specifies CASSEGQGADTQYF.